The 30 T cell receptor beta chains presented below share a single source sample, sequenced in a study of blood T cell repertoires in COVID-19. The repertoire was sequenced with immunoSEQ multiplex PCR; TCRdb's copy has only in-frame clones and lacks some. The sample yields 75,000 to 95,000 clones, about 83% seen once. Sequencing used peripheral blood. Source of these receptors: a woman aged 60-70 years with COVID-19, enrolled during active disease.

The chain has TRBV11-3 and TRBJ2-2, with TRBD1 matching over 12 bases. Trimming cost V 4 bases and J 7 bases; bases outside gene matches: 1. The CDR3 spans 14 residues. Per germline, CDR1 SGHNT and CDR2 YENEEA. The CDR3 reads CASSWDRGRGELFF. Written as DNA, the CDR3 is TGTGCCAGCAGCTGGGACAGGGGGCGCGGGGAGCTGTTTTTT.

This sequence joins TRBV6-2 or TRBV6-3 and TRBJ1-6; the D is unclear. The CDR3 runs 14 residues. V dropped 4 bases and J dropped 14 bases, with 18 bases sitting between them. The germline gives CDR1 MNHEY, CDR2 SVGEGT. The CDR3 protein is CASSWGERNRALHF. The CDR3 DNA sequence: TGTGCCAGCAGTTGGGGAGAGCGTAATCGGGCCCTCCACTTT.

This clone was found a few times. The CDR3 reads CASSIPRGSSVSPLHF. The CDR3 region has the DNA TGTGCCAGTAGTATCCCAAGGGGTAGTTCGGTCTCACCCCTCCACTTT. The chain links TRBV19 to TRBJ1-6; D possibly corresponds to TRBD1 (5 bases). Germline CDR1 and CDR2: LNHDA and SQIVND (reference sequence). V was cut by 3 bases and J by 10 bases, with 19 bases left in between. The CDR3 extends over 16 amino acids.

This chain connects TRBV6-2 or TRBV6-3 to TRBJ2-7, with D possibly being TRBD2 (7 bases). The length of the CDR3 is 14 residues. Deletions cut 5 bases from V and 4 bases from J, with 15 bases between. The germline V gene has CDR1 MNHEY and CDR2 SVGEGT. CDR3 in amino acids: CASSRGGAEYEQYF. In nucleotides, the CDR3 is TGTGCCAGCAGTAGAGGGGGGGCCGAGTACGAGCAGTACTTC.

This clone came up once. The rearrangement links TRBV6-5 to TRBJ1-1; D is undetermined. The CDR3 is made up of 15 amino acids. Per germline, CDR1 MNHEY and CDR2 SVGAGI. The germline V and J ends were trimmed by 3 bases and 0 bases, with 11 bases remaining between them. CDR3 sequence reads: CASSYSSGLNTEAFF. Written as DNA, the CDR3 is TGTGCCAGCAGTTATTCCTCGGGGTTGAACACTGAAGCTTTCTTT.

The genes are TRBV6-2 or TRBV6-3 and TRBJ1-5; 11 nucleotides agree with TRBD1. The germline V gene has CDR1 MNHEY and CDR2 SVGEGT. There are 15 residues in the CDR3. With V trimmed by 5 bases and J by 6 bases, 6 bases remained unmatched. The CDR3 DNA is TGTGCCAGCAGTACGTCCGGGACAGGGGGTCAGCCCCAGCATTTT. As protein: CASSTSGTGGQPQHF.

The rearrangement joins TRBV18 to TRBJ1-6, with a weak D call TRBD1 (6 bases). The CDR3 is 19 residues long. The V gene lost 3 bases and the J gene lost 0 bases, with 18 bases spanning the gap. Germline CDR1 is KGHSH and CDR2 is LQKENI. The CDR3 nucleotides are TGTGCCAGCTCACCCCAGGGCAGGGGACCGTTCTCCTATAATTCACCCCTCCACTTT. This encodes CASSPQGRGPFSYNSPLHF. The complete variable domain, with remaining parts taken from reference TRBV18 and TRBJ1-6, reads NAGVMQNPRHLVRRRGQEARLRCSPMKGHSHVYWYRQLPEEGLKFMVYLQKENIIDESGMPKERFSAEFPKEGPSILRIQQVVRGDSAAYFCASSPQGRGPFSYNSPLHFGNGTRLTVT.

This chain uses TRBV6-2 or TRBV6-3 with TRBJ1-5, with TRBD1 as a possible D gene (6 bases). CDR3 length: 15 residues. Germline values: CDR1 MNHEY, CDR2 SVGEGT. The germline V and J ends were trimmed by 2 bases and 5 bases, with 13 bases remaining between them. DNA of the CDR3: TGTGCCAGCAGTTACATCGGCAGGGGCCATCAGCCCCAGCATTTT. As protein: CASSYIGRGHQPQHF.

The genes are TRBV5-1 and TRBJ1-2; tentatively, D is TRBD1 (5 bases). The CDR3 length is 14 residues. V was pared by 4 bases and J by 8 bases, with 18 bases between. The V gene's germline CDR1 is SGHRS and CDR2 YFSETQ. The CDR3 reads CASSVPGLPSGYTF. CDR3 DNA: TGCGCCAGCAGCGTGCCGGGACTTCCCTCGGGCTACACCTTC.

The V gene is TRBV7-3, the J gene TRBJ1-1; D unresolved. The V end was cut by 2 bases, the J end by 0 bases, with 7 bases between. Germline assignment: CDR1 SGHTA and CDR2 FQGTGA. The CDR3 has 14 amino acids. The CDR3 DNA reads as TGTGCCAGCAGCTTAGGTCAGATGAACACTGAAGCTTTCTTT. Protein sequence: CASSLGQMNTEAFF.

CDR3 DNA sequence: TGCGCCAGCAGAGGCAGGGTCGACACTGAAGCTTTCTTT. Protein: CASRGRVDTEAFF. The rearrangement joins TRBV5-1 to TRBJ1-1, with a weak D call TRBD1 (5 bases). The germline V and J ends were trimmed by 5 bases and 3 bases, with 11 bases remaining between them. The length of the CDR3 is 13 residues. The germline V gene has CDR1 SGHRS and CDR2 YFSETQ.

The rearrangement uses TRBV10-3 and TRBJ1-3; 7 bases agree with TRBD1. J gave up 4 bases and V 5 bases, and 5 bases lay outside the gene matches. The CDR3 totals 14 residues. The germline V gene has CDR1 ENHRY and CDR2 SYGVKD. The DNA for the CDR3 is TGTGCCATCAGTCAATCAGGGGGAGGAAACACCATATATTTT. It yields the protein CAISQSGGGNTIYF.

This chain connects TRBV5-4 to TRBJ2-5; weak D call: TRBD2 (6 bases). V was clipped by 4 bases and J by 3 bases, with 13 bases between them. This CDR3 spans 14 amino acids. The germline CDR1 and CDR2 sequences are SGHNT and YYREEE (reference sequence). The CDR3 bases are TGTGCCAGCAGCGGTCGGACGGGAGAAGAGACCCAGTACTTC. This sequence encodes CASSGRTGEETQYF.

V and J are TRBV11-2 and TRBJ1-1; 7 nucleotides match TRBD1. The trim removed 5 bases at V and 1 base at J, leaving 7 bases unmatched. The CDR3 spans 15 residues. Germline V gives CDR1 SGHAT, CDR2 FQNNGV. CDR3 residues: CASSANQGENTEAFF. CDR3 nucleotide sequence: TGTGCCAGCAGCGCCAATCAGGGGGAGAACACTGAAGCTTTCTTT.

This clone was detected only once. The V gene is TRBV6-1, the J gene TRBJ2-5, with D hard to call. This CDR3 contains 12 residues. Trimming took off 5 bases at V and 5 bases at J, with 9 bases between the two ends. CDR1 and CDR2 (germline): MNHNS, SASEGT. CDR3 bases: TGTGCCAGCAGTTTCGTTGAGGAGACCCAGTACTTC. Amino acids: CASSFVEETQYF.

This chain connects TRBV5-6 to TRBJ2-7, with 10 bases fitting TRBD1. This CDR3 has 15 amino acids. Germline V gene lookup returns CDR1 SGHDT and CDR2 YYEEEE. Unmatched junction bases numbered 4, after V lost 4 bases and J lost 0 bases. The CDR3 coding sequence is TGTGCCAGCAGCGAAGACAGGGGGCTCTCCTACGAGCAGTACTTC. Translated: CASSEDRGLSYEQYF.

This rearrangement joins TRBV27 to TRBJ2-7; possibly TRBD1 for D (5 bases). Per germline, CDR1 MNHEY and CDR2 SMNVEV (reference sequence). Trimming took off 6 bases at V and 4 bases at J, with 13 bases between the two ends. This CDR3 has 13 residues. The chain's CDR3 is CASSPREGYEQYF. The CDR3 DNA follows: TGTGCCAGCAGCCCCAGGGAAGGGTACGAGCAGTACTTC.

This clone was detected once. The chain employs TRBV7-2 and TRBJ2-7, with 7 bases lining up with TRBD1. The CDR3 runs to 14 residues. Germline V CDR1 and CDR2: SGHTA, FQGNSA. The V segment lost 7 bases and the J segment 4 bases; nucleotides outside the gene matches: 10. CDR3 loop: CASKAGGSFYEQYF. The CDR3 DNA reads TGTGCCAGCAAAGCAGGGGGTAGTTTTTACGAGCAGTACTTC.

The J gene is TRBJ1-2, the V gene TRBV27, with D perhaps matching TRBD1 (6 bases). The CDR3 runs 12 residues. V was shortened by 5 bases and J by 14 bases, with 18 bases between the two germline ends. In germline, CDR1 is MNHEY, CDR2 SMNVEV (reference sequence). As DNA, the CDR3 is TGTGCCAGCAGTGATAACAGGGTTAAGGAAACCTTC. It is translated as CASSDNRVKETF.

The V gene is TRBV29-1, the J gene TRBJ1-6, with D perhaps matching TRBD1 (5 bases). From germline, CDR1 is SQVTM and CDR2 ANQGSEA. The V gene lost 5 bases and the J gene lost 2 bases, with 7 bases spanning the gap. The CDR3 runs to 13 residues. CDR3 coding DNA: TGCAGCGTTCGGGGGACCTATAATTCACCCCTCCACTTT. Its protein product is CSVRGTYNSPLHF. The full variable domain, with the rest looked up from reference TRBV29-1 and TRBJ1-6, is SAVISQKPSRDICQRGTSLTIQCQVDSQVTMMFWYRQQPGQSLTLIATANQGSEATYESGFVIDKFPISRPNLTFSTLTVSNMSPEDSSIYLCSVRGTYNSPLHFGNGTRLTVT.

This sequence joins TRBV9 and TRBJ2-5, with 11 bases aligning to TRBD2. The V gene end was trimmed by 3 bases and the J gene end by 3 bases; junction bases not matched to a gene: 4. CDR1 is SGDLS, CDR2 YYNGEE, per germline. The CDR3 runs to 15 residues. Written as DNA, the CDR3 is TGTGCCAGCAGCGCCCTGGGACTAGCGGAAGAGACCCAGTACTTC. It encodes CASSALGLAEETQYF.

The rearrangement joins TRBV29-1 to TRBJ1-2; no clear D gene. CDR1 is SQVTM and CDR2 is ANQGSEA in the germline V gene. V lost 4 bases to trimming and J lost 2 bases, with 11 bases between them. The CDR3 has 13 residues. The CDR3 DNA reads as TGCAGCGTTGCAGTTCTAGGAAACTATGGCTACACCTTC. Amino acids: CSVAVLGNYGYTF.

The chain carries TRBV25-1 and TRBJ2-7; 10 bases align to TRBD2. Germline loops: CDR1 MGHDK, CDR2 SYGVNS. V was clipped by 5 bases and J by 2 bases; unmatched bases: 6. The CDR3 spans 15 residues. CDR3 loop: CASSWIAGGAYEQYF. The CDR3 DNA reads TGTGCCAGCAGTTGGATAGCGGGGGGAGCCTACGAGCAGTACTTC.

V and J are TRBV3-1 (or the pseudogene TRBV3-2) and TRBJ1-4, with D possibly matching TRBD1 (6 bases). The germline V gene has CDR1 LGHDT and CDR2 YNNKEL (reference sequence). V was shortened by 0 bases and J by 12 bases, with 14 bases between the two germline ends. CDR3 length equals 14 residues. The CDR3 spells CASSQEQDSEELFF. Here the CDR3 DNA reads TGTGCCAGCAGCCAAGAACAGGACAGCGAAGAACTGTTTTTT.

The chain carries TRBV5-1 and TRBJ1-6; D remains unclear. V lost 0 bases and J 6 bases, leaving 7 bases between the germline ends. Germline V lookup: CDR1 SGHRS, CDR2 YFSETQ. The CDR3 spans 14 residues. The CDR3 DNA reads as TGCGCCAGCAGCTTGGTTCTAGTTAATTCACCCCTCCACTTT. This sequence encodes CASSLVLVNSPLHF.

J is TRBJ1-2 and V is TRBV9; D unclear. Germline-derived CDR1 and CDR2 are SGDLS and YYNGEE. CDR3 length equals 15 residues. The germline V and J ends were trimmed by 4 bases and 4 bases, with 17 bases remaining between them. The CDR3 region has the DNA TGTGCCAGCAGCACATCATTCCCCGCCCGCTATGGCTACACCTTC. It translates to CASSTSFPARYGYTF.

The rearrangement links TRBV4-2 to TRBJ2-1; 15 nucleotides match TRBD2. Germline V lookup: CDR1 LGHNA, CDR2 YNFKEQ. The CDR3 sequence is 20 residues long. Losses at the gene ends were 0 bases for V and 8 bases for J; bases not matched to a gene: 14. This CDR3 is CASSQDGRTRTSGGAYEQFF. CDR3 sequence (DNA): TGTGCCAGCAGCCAAGATGGTCGGACTCGGACTAGCGGGGGGGCCTATGAGCAGTTCTTC.

This chain uses TRBV6-1 with TRBJ1-2, with TRBD1 matching 8 bases. V was clipped by 7 bases and J by 2 bases; unmatched bases: 3. CDR1 and CDR2 (germline): MNHNS, SASEGT. CDR3 length: 13 residues. The CDR3 DNA sequence: TGTGCCAGCACATGGACAGGGAACTATGGCTACACCTTC. As protein: CASTWTGNYGYTF.

The CDR3 DNA reads as TGTGCCAGCAGTTACTCCCCTCCAGGGGGCGTCTACAATGAGCAGTTCTTC. Translated: CASSYSPPGGVYNEQFF. V gene TRBV6-2 or TRBV6-3 combines with J gene TRBJ2-1; 8 nucleotides line up with TRBD1. Germline V CDR1 and CDR2: MNHEY, SVGEGT. Trimming at V came to 0 bases and at J to 3 bases, leaving 7 bases not matched to a gene. The CDR3 is 17 amino acids.

The V call is TRBV10-1, the J call TRBJ2-2; 9 bases are a match to TRBD1. Germline V lookup: CDR1 WNHNN, CDR2 SYGVQD (reference sequence). The ends lost 7 bases at V and 2 bases at J; junction bases unmatched: 17. CDR3 size: 19 residues. CDR3 bases: TGCGCCAGCACTGATCCGGGACAGGGTATCTCGCGAAACACCGGGGAGCTGTTTTTT. It codes for CASTDPGQGISRNTGELFF.